The entry that follows covers one TCR beta chain sequence. Produced via immunoSEQ multiplex PCR; TCRdb's table is partial and in-frame only. The sample includes about 78,000 clones, 92% of them seen just once. The record originates from a study of OX40 agonist ivuxolimab in advanced cancers. Germline CDR1 reads LNHDA; CDR2 reads SQIVND (reference sequence). This CDR3 spans 14 amino acids. Trimming took 8 bases from V and 4 from J; bases not matched to a gene: 10. The V gene is TRBV19, the J gene TRBJ1-2; 7 bases are shared with TRBD1. This receptor was identified in an adult with an advanced solid tumor such as melanoma, head and neck, liver or kidney cancer. The specimen was CD4+ or CD8+ T cells sorted from blood, collected in a trial of the OX40 agonist ivuxolimab. The CDR3 region is CASGIKGAVYGYTF. CDR3 coding DNA: TGTGCCAGTGGGATTAAGGGGGCTGTCTATGGCTACACCTTC.